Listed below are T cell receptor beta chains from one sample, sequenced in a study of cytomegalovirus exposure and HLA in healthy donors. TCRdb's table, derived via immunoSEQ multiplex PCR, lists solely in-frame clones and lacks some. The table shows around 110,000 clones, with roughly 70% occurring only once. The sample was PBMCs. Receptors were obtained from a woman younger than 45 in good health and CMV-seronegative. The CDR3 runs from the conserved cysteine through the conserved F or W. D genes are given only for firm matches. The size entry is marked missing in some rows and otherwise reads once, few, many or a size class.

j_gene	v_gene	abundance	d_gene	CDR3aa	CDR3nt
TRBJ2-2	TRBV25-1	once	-	CASSTITGGGELFF	TGTGCCAGCAGTACAATCACCGGGGGCGGGGAGCTGTTTTTT
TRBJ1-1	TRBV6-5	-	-	CASSFIRNTEAFF	TGTGCCAGCAGTTTTATCAGGAACACTGAAGCTTTCTTT
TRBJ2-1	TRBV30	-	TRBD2	CAWSGLAGGHNEQFF	TGTGCCTGGAGTGGACTAGCGGGGGGTCACAATGAGCAGTTCTTC
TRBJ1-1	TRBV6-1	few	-	CASSEVGWYEGAEAFF	TGTGCCAGCAGTGAAGTGGGCTGGTATGAAGGGGCTGAAGCTTTCTTT
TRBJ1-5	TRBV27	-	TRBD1	CASSFQGAGNQPQHF	TGTGCCAGCAGTTTTCAGGGGGCCGGCAATCAGCCCCAGCATTTT
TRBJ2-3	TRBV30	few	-	CAWSAGLTSTDTQYF	TGTGCCTGGAGTGCGGGACTCACAAGTACAGATACGCAGTATTTT
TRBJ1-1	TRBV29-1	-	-	CSVDGASEAFF	TGCAGCGTTGATGGGGCAAGTGAAGCTTTCTTT
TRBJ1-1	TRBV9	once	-	CASSVGQAMGTEAFF	TGTGCCAGCAGCGTAGGACAGGCTATGGGCACTGAAGCTTTCTTT
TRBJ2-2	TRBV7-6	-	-	CASSLRGGNTGELFF	TGTGCCAGCAGCTTAAGAGGGGGTAACACCGGGGAGCTGTTTTTT
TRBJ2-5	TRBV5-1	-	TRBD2	CASSRTSGGQETQYF	TGCGCCAGCAGCCGGACTAGCGGGGGGCAAGAGACCCAGTACTTC
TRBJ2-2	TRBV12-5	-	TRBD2	CASGFSLAGGPQGYTGELFF	TGTGCTAGTGGATTCTCCCTAGCGGGAGGGCCCCAGGGTTACACCGGGGAGCTGTTTTTT
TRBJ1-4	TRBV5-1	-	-	CASSLGQPLEEKLFF	TGCGCCAGCAGCTTGGGACAGCCCCTAGAGGAAAAACTGTTTTTT
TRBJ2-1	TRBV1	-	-	CTSSQLLAGGANEQFF	TGCACCAGCAGCCAACTCCTAGCGGGTGGAGCCAATGAGCAGTTCTTC
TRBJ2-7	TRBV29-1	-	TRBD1	CSTRQGFSEQYF	TGCAGCACCCGACAGGGATTTTCCGAGCAGTACTTC
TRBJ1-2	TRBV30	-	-	CAWSVKPGLHGYTF	TGTGCCTGGAGTGTAAAGCCAGGGCTCCATGGCTACACCTTC
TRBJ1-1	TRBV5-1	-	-	CASSLSGGGTEAFF	TGCGCCAGCAGCTTGTCCGGGGGGGGAACTGAAGCTTTCTTT
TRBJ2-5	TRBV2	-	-	CASSTRTVQETQYF	TGTGCCAGCAGTACTAGGACAGTACAGGAGACCCAGTACTTC
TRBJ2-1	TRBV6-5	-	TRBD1	CASSYSTGGRNEQFF	TGTGCCAGCAGTTACTCGACAGGGGGAAGGAATGAGCAGTTCTTC
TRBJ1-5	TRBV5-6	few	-	CASSPSGEQPQHF	TGTGCCAGCAGCCCGAGTGGGGAGCAGCCCCAGCATTTT
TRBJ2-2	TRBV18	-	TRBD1	CASSPRTGFSGELFF	TGTGCCAGCTCACCGAGGACAGGGTTCTCCGGGGAGCTGTTTTTT
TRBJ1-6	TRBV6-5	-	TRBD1	CASKKSQGASPLHF	TGTGCCAGCAAAAAAAGCCAGGGGGCTTCACCCCTCCACTTT
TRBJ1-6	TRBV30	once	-	CAWSPRLGNNSPLHF	TGTGCCTGGAGTCCTCGACTAGGGAATAATTCACCCCTCCACTTT
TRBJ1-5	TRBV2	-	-	CASSEALRAQHF	TGTGCCAGCAGTGAGGCGCTTCGGGCCCAGCATTTT
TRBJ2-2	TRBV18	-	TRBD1	CASSPGQGNGELFF	TGTGCCAGCTCACCGGGACAGGGGAACGGGGAGCTGTTTTTT
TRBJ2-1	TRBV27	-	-	CATRHIADEQFF	TGTGCCACTCGTCACATAGCGGATGAGCAGTTCTTC
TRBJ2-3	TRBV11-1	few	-	CASSPDSHPDTQYF	TGTGCCAGCAGCCCGGACAGCCACCCAGATACGCAGTATTTT